Following are 17 T cell receptor beta chains from one sample sequenced in a study of CXCR3-negative and CXCR3-positive naive CD8 T cells. Notes on the study in general: Naive CXCR3-positive cells had TRB CDR3s more hydrophobic than those of CXCR3-negative naive cells.

5' RACE that incorporated UMI labels was used to prepare the TRB cDNA libraries. TCRdb reprocessed the 5' RACE reads, keeping one entry per CDR3 protein, no DNA. The record lists around 88,000 distinct CDR3 sequences, of which the ten most abundant hold 0.82%. What these receptors recognize is not known. The sample was naive CXCR3+ CD8+ T cells from blood. Regarding subset: CD45RO-CCR7+CD27+CD95- naive CD8+ T cells expressing CXCR3 (TNR3+). The receptors come from a human donor in good health. Some clones in this sample may be carry-over from other donors' samples.

The rearrangement uses TRBV2 and TRBJ2-1; TCRdb's D call, TRBD2, is unchecked because there is no DNA. Germline CDR1 is SNHLY and CDR2 is FYNNEI. CDR3 length equals 14 residues. CDR3 in amino acids: CASSEAGLVYEQFF.

The CDR3 region is CASSPGALYEQYF. The chain joins TRBV6-2 or TRBV6-3 to TRBJ2-7; the TCRdb D gene call, TRBD2, has no DNA to confirm it. This CDR3 region has 13 residues. Germline V gene data show CDR1 as MNHEY and CDR2 as SVGEGT.

This CDR3 reads CASSATGVYYGYTF. The chain employs TRBV25-1 and TRBJ1-2; with no DNA, the TCRdb D assignment of TRBD1 cannot be verified. This CDR3 comprises 14 residues. The germline gives CDR1 MGHDK, CDR2 SYGVNS.

This chain connects TRBV3-1 to TRBJ2-2; absent DNA, TCRdb's TRBD2 call cannot be checked. This CDR3 has 17 residues. Germline assignment: CDR1 LGHDT and CDR2 YNNKEL (reference sequence). CDR3 in amino acids: CASSQDPRDGNTGELFF.

The chain joins TRBV6-2 or TRBV6-3 to TRBJ1-5. Germline CDR1 MNHEY, CDR2 SVGEGT. This CDR3 is 11 amino acids long. CDR3 sequence: CASGSNQPQHF.

The rearrangement links TRBV28 to TRBJ1-3. Germline CDR1 is MDHEN and CDR2 is SYDVKM. This CDR3 spans 15 amino acids. This CDR3 is CASRFDWSSGNTIYF.

This chain connects TRBV12-3 or TRBV12-4 to TRBJ2-1; the TRBD2 assignment by TCRdb is unverifiable without DNA. The CDR3 spans 14 residues. CDR3 in amino acids: CASREGLAGDEQFF.

J is TRBJ2-2 and V is TRBV6-5; TCRdb designates TRBD2, a call that cannot be tested without DNA. In germline, CDR1 is MNHEY, CDR2 SVGAGI. The length of the CDR3 is 15 residues. The CDR3 loop is CASSYSIGLAGELFF.

The rearrangement uses TRBV11-1 and TRBJ2-1; TCRdb gives TRBD1 as the D gene, but with no DNA this cannot be confirmed. The CDR3 is 15 residues long. Germline loops: CDR1 SGHAT, CDR2 FQDESV (reference sequence). This CDR3 is CASSPPPDGGDEQFF.

The chain has TRBV19 and TRBJ1-1; the D call from TCRdb, TRBD1, cannot be confirmed without DNA. This CDR3 spans 13 amino acids. Germline V CDR1 and CDR2: LNHDA, SQIVND (reference sequence). This CDR3 reads CASSLGGLAEAFF.

J is TRBJ2-3 and V is TRBV28; there is no DNA to check the TCRdb D call of TRBD2. The CDR3 loop spans 14 amino acids. Per germline, CDR1 MDHEN and CDR2 SYDVKM. The chain's CDR3 is CASSPWTGGGTQYF. Full variable domain (missing parts from reference TRBV28 and TRBJ2-3): DVKVTQSSRYLVKRTGEKVFLECVQDMDHENMFWYRQDPGLGLRLIYFSYDVKMKEKGDIPEGYSVSREKKERFSLILESASTNQTSMYLCASSPWTGGGTQYFGPGTRLTVL.

This chain joins TRBV14 and TRBJ2-7; TCRdb indicates TRBD1, and absent DNA this call remains unverified. The CDR3 sequence is 14 residues long. CDR1 is SGHDN, CDR2 FVKESK, per germline. The CDR3 sequence: CASSHDRGLGEQYF.

This chain links TRBV7-2 with TRBJ1-1; no DNA is available, so the TRBD1 call from TCRdb remains unchecked. CDR3 length: 13 amino acids. The V gene's germline CDR1 is SGHTA and CDR2 FQGNSA. This CDR3 reads CASSYRGVTEAFF.

The gene calls are TRBV15 and TRBJ1-3; TCRdb indicates TRBD1, and absent DNA this call remains unverified. The CDR3 has 14 amino acids. Germline CDR1 LNHNV, CDR2 YYDKDF (reference sequence). CDR3 region: CATRGVGSGNTIYF. Drawing the rest from reference TRBV15 and TRBJ1-3, the complete variable domain is DAMVIQNPRYQVTQFGKPVTLSCSQTLNHNVMYWYQQKSSQAPKLLFHYYDKDFNNEADTPDNFQSRRPNTSFCFLDIRSPGLGDTAMYLCATRGVGSGNTIYFGEGSWLTVV.

This sequence joins TRBV4-2 and TRBJ2-2. Germline loops: CDR1 LGHNA, CDR2 YNFKEQ. The CDR3 extends over 16 amino acids. CDR3 amino acids: CASSQGSTDPTGELFF.

This chain connects TRBV15 to TRBJ1-4. CDR1 is LNHNV and CDR2 is YYDKDF in the germline V gene (reference sequence). This CDR3 has 13 residues. CDR3 loop: CATRTSTNEKLFF. Looking up the rest from reference TRBV15 and TRBJ1-4 gives the full variable domain: DAMVIQNPRYQVTQFGKPVTLSCSQTLNHNVMYWYQQKSSQAPKLLFHYYDKDFNNEADTPDNFQSRRPNTSFCFLDIRSPGLGDTAMYLCATRTSTNEKLFFGSGTQLSVL.

The chain combines TRBV24-1 with TRBJ2-1. This CDR3 contains 15 residues. Germline V lookup: CDR1 KGHDR, CDR2 SFDVKD. CDR3 protein: CATSANGLEYNEQFF.